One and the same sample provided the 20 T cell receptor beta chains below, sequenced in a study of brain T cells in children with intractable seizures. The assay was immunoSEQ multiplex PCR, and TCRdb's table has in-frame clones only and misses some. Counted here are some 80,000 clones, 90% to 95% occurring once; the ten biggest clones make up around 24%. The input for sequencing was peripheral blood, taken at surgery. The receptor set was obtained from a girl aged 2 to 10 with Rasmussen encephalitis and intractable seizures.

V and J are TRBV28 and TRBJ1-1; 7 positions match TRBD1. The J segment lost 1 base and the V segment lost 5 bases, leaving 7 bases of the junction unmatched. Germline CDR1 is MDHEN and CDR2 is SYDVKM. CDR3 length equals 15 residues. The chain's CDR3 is CASSPWTGTNTEAFF. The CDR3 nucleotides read TGTGCCAGCAGTCCCTGGACAGGTACGAACACTGAAGCTTTCTTT.

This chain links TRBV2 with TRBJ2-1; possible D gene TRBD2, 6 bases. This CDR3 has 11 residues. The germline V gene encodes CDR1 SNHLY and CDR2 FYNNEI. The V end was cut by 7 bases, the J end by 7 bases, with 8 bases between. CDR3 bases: TGTGCCAGCACCGGGGGAAATGAGCAGTTCTTC. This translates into CASTGGNEQFF.

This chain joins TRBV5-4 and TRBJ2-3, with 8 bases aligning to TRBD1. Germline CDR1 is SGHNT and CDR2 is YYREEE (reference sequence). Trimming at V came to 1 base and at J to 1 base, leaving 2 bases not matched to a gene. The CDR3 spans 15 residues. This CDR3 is CASSLYRGGTDTQYF. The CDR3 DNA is TGTGCCAGCAGCTTGTACAGGGGGGGCACAGATACGCAGTATTTT.

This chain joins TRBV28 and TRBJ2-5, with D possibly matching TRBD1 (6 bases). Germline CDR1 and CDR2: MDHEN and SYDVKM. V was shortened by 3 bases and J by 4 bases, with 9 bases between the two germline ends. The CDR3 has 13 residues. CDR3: CASSFFRGETQYF. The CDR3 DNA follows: TGTGCCAGCAGTTTTTTCAGGGGAGAGACCCAGTACTTC.

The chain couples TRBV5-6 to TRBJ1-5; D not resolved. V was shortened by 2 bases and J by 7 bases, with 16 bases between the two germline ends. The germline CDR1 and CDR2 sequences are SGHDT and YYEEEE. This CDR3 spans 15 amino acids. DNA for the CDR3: TGTGCCAGCAGCTTCCGGACGCCCCCGGGGCAGCCCCAGCATTTT. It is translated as CASSFRTPPGQPQHF.

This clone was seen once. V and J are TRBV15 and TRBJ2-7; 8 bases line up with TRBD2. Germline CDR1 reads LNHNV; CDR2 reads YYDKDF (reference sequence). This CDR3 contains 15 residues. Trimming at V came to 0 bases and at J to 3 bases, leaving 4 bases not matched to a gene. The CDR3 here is CATSRDPSGSYEQYF. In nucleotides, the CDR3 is TGTGCCACCAGCAGAGATCCCAGCGGGAGCTACGAGCAGTACTTC.

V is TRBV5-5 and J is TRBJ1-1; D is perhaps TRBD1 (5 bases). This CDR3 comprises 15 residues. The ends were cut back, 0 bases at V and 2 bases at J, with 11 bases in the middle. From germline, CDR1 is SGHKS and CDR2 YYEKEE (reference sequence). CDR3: CASSLAGGVNTEAFF. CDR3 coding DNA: TGTGCCAGCAGCTTGGCGGGGGGTGTAAACACTGAAGCTTTCTTT.

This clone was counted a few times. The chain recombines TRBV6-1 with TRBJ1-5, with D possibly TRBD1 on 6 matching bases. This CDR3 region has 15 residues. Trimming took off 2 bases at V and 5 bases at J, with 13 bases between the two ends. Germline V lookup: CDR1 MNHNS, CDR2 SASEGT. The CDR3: CASSEQGGQYQPQHF. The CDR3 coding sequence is TGTGCCAGCAGTGAACAAGGGGGGCAATATCAGCCCCAGCATTTT.

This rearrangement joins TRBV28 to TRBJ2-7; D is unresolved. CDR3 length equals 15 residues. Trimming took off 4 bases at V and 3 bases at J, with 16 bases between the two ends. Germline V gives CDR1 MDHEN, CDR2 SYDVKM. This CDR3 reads CASSSPGLGLYEQYF. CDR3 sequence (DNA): TGTGCCAGCAGTTCCCCCGGGCTTGGGCTCTACGAGCAGTACTTC.

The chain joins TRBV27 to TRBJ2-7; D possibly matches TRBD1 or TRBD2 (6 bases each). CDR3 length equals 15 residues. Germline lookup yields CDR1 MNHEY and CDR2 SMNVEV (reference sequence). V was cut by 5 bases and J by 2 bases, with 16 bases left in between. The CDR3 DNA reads TGTGCCAGCAGTAAATTCCGGGGGCAGGCCTACGAGCAGTACTTC. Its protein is CASSKFRGQAYEQYF.

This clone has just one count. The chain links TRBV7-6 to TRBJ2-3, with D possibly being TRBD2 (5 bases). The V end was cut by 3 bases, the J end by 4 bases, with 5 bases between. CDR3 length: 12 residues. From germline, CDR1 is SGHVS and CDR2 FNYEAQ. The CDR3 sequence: CASSFGADTQYF. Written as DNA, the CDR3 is TGTGCCAGCAGCTTCGGGGCAGATACGCAGTATTTT. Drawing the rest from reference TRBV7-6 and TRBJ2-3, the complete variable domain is GAGVSQSPRYKVTKRGQDVALRCDPISGHVSLYWYRQALGQGPEFLTYFNYEAQQDKSGLPNDRFSAERPEGSISTLTIQRTEQRDSAMYRCASSFGADTQYFGPGTRLTVL.

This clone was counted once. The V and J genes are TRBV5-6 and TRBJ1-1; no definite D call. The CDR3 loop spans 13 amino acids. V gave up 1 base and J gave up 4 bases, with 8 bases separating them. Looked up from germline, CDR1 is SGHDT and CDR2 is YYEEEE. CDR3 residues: CASSLRRITEAFF. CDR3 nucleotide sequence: TGTGCCAGCAGCTTGAGACGGATCACTGAAGCTTTCTTT.

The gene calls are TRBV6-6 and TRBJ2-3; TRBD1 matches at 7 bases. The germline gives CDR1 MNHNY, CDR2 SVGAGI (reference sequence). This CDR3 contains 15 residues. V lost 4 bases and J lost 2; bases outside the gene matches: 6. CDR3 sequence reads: CASSSTGTDTDTQYF. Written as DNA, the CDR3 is TGTGCCAGCAGTTCAACCGGGACAGACACAGATACGCAGTATTTT.

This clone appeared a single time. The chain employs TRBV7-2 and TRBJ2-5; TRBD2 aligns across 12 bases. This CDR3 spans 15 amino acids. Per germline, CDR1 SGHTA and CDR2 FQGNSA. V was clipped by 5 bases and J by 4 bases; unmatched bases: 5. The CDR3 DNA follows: TGTGCCAGCAGCCCCAGACTAGCGGGAGTAGAGACCCAGTACTTC. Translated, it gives CASSPRLAGVETQYF.

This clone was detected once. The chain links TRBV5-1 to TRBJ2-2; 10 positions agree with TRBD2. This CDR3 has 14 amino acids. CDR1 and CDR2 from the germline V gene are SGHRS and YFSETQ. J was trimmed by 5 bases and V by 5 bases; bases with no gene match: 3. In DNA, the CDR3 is TGCGCCAGCAGGCTAGCGGGAGAGACCGGGGAGCTGTTTTTT. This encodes CASRLAGETGELFF.

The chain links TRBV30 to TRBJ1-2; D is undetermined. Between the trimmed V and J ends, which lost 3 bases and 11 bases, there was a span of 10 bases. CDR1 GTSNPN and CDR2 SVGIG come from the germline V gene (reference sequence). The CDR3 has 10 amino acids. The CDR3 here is CAWSRPPYTF. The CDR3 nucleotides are TGTGCCTGGAGCCGCCCCCCATACACCTTC. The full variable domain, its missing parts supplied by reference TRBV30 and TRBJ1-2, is SQTIHQWPATLVQPVGSPLSLECTVEGTSNPNLYWYRQAAGRGLQLLFYSVGIGQISSEVPQNLSASRPQDRQFILSSKKLLLSDSGFYLCAWSRPPYTFGSGTRLTVV.

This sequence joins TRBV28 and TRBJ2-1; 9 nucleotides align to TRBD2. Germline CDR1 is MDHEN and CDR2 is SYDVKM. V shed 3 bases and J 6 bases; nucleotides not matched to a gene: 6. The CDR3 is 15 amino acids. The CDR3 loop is CASSFAGGLSNEQFF. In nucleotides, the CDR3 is TGTGCCAGCAGTTTTGCGGGGGGGCTGTCCAATGAGCAGTTCTTC.

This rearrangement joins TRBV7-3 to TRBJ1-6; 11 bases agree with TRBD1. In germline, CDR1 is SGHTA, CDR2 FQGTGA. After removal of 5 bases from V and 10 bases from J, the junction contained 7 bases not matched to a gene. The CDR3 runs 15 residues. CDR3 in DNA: TGTGCCAGCAGCAAAGGGACAGGGGGACAGTCACCCCTCCACTTT. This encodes CASSKGTGGQSPLHF.

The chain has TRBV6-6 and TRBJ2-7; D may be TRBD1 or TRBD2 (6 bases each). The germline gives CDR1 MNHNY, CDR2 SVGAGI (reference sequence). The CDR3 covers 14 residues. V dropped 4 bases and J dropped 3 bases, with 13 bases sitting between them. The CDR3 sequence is CASSFLGGHYEQYF. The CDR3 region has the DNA TGTGCCAGCAGTTTCCTCGGGGGACACTACGAGCAGTACTTC.

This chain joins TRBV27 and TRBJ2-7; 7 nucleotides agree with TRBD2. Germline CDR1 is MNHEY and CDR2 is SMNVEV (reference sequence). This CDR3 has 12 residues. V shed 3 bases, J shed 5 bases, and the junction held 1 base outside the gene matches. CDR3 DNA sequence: TGTGCCAGCAGTTTGGGAGGGGACGAGCAGTACTTC. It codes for CASSLGGDEQYF.